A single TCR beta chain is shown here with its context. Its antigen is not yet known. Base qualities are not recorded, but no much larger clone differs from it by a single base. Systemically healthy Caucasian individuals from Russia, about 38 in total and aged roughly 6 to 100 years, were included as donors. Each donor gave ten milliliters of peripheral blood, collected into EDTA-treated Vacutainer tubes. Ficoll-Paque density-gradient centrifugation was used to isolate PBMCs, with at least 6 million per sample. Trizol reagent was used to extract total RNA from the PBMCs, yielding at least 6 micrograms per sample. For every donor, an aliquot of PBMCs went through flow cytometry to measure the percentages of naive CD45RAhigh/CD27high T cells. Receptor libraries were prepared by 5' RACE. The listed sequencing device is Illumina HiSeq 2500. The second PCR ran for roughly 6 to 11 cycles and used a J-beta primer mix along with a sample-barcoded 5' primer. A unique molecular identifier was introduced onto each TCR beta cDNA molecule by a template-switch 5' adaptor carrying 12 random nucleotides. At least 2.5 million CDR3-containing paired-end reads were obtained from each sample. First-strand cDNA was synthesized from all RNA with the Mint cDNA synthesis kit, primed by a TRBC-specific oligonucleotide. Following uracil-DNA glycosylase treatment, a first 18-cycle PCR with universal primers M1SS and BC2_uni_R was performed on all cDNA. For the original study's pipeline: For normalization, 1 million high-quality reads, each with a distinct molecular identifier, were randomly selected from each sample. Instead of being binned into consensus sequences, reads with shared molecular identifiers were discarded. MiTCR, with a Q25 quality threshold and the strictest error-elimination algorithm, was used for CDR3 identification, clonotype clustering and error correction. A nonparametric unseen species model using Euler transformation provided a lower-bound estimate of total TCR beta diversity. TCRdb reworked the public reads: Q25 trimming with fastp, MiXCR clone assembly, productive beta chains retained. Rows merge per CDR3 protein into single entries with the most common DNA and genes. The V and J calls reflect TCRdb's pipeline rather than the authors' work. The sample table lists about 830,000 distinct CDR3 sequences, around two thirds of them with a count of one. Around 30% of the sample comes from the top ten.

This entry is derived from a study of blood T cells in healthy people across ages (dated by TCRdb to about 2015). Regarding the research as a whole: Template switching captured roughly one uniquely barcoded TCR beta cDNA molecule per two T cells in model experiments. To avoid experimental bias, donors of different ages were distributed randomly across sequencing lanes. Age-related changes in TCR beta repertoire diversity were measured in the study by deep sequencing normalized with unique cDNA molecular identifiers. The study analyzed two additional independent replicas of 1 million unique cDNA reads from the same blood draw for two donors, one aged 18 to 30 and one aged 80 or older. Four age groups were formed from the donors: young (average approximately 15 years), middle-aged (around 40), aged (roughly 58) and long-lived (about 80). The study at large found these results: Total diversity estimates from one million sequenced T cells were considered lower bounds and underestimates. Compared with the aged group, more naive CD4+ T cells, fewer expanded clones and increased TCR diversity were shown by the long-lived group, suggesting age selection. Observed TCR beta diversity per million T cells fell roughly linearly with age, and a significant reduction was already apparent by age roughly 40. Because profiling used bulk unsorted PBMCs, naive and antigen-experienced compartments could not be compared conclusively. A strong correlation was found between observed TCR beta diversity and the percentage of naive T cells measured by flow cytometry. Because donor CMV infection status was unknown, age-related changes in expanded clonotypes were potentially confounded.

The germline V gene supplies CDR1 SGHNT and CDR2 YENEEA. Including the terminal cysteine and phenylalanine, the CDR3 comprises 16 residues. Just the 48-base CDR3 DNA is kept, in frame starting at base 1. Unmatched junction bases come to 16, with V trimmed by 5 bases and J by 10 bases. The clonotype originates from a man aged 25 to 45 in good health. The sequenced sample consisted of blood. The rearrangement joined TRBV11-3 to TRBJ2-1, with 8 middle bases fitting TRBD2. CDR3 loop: CASSQGSSGTTPEQFF. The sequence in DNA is TGTGCCAGCAGCCAAGGGAGTAGCGGGACCACCCCCGAGCAGTTCTTC.